This T cell receptor (beta chain) was profiled in a study of blood T cell repertoires in COVID-19. Study-level background: PBMCs, B-cell-depleted T cells, or T cells were the source of the cDNA or gDNA that made up the material.

This clone was seen more than once but under ten times. CDR3 length: 14 residues. The germline V and J ends were trimmed by 0 bases and 7 bases, with 12 bases remaining between them. Germline CDR1 is LGHDT and CDR2 is YNNKEL (reference sequence). The table came from immunoSEQ multiplex PCR; TCRdb's copy has only in-frame clones and leaves some out. Of under 250,000 clones in the sample, more than 70% were seen once. V usage is TRBV3-1 (or the pseudogene TRBV3-2) and J usage is TRBJ2-5; D is uncertain. The sample was peripheral blood. The receptor's source is a woman over 75 with acute or convalescent COVID-19. CDR3 in DNA: TGTGCCAGCAGCCAAGAATCCGCGTCCGGGACCCAGTACTTC. This translates into CASSQESASGTQYF.